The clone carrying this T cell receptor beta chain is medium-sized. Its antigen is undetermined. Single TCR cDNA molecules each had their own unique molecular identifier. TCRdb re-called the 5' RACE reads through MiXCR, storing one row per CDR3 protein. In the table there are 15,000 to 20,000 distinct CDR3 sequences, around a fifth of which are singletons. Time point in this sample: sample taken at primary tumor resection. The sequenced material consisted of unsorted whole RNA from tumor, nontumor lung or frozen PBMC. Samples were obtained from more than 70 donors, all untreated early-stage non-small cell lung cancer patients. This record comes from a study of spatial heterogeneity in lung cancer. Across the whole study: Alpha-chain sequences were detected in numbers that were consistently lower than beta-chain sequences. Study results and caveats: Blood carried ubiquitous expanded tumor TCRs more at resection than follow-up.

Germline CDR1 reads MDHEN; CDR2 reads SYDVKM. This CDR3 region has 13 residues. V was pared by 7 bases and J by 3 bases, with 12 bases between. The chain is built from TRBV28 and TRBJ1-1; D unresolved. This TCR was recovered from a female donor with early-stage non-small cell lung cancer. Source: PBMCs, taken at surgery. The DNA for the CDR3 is TGTGCCAGCATCCTCCCTACCTACACTGAAGCTTTCTTT. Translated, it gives CASILPTYTEAFF. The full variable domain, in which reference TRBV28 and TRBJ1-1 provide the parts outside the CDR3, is DVKVTQSSRYLVKRTGEKVFLECVQDMDHENMFWYRQDPGLGLRLIYFSYDVKMKEKGDIPEGYSVSREKKERFSLILESASTNQTSMYLCASILPTYTEAFFGQGTRLTVV.